One T cell receptor (beta chain) is described in this entry. The data were taken from a study of T cells in Graves' hyperthyroidism and ophthalmopathy. Amplified TCR beta CDR3 regions came from RNA transcripts. An initial round of RT-PCR targeting the TCR CDR3 relied on the HTBI primer set. One entry per CDR3 protein, called by TCRdb with MiXCR from the multiplex PCR reads. The sample has approximately 640,000 distinct CDR3 sequences; 17% are singletons. The CDR3 spans 14 residues. Germline V gene data show CDR1 as MDHEN and CDR2 as SYDVKM. Unmatched junction bases numbered 4, after V lost 8 bases and J lost 6 bases.

The J gene is TRBJ2-3, the V gene TRBV28; 14 nucleotides align to TRBD2. Sequenced input: blood. The receptor comes from a man aged 50 to 60 with Graves' hyperthyroidism. The CDR3 protein is CASGTSGRLDTQYF. The CDR3 nucleotides read TGTGCCAGCGGGACTAGCGGGAGATTGGATACGCAGTATTTT.